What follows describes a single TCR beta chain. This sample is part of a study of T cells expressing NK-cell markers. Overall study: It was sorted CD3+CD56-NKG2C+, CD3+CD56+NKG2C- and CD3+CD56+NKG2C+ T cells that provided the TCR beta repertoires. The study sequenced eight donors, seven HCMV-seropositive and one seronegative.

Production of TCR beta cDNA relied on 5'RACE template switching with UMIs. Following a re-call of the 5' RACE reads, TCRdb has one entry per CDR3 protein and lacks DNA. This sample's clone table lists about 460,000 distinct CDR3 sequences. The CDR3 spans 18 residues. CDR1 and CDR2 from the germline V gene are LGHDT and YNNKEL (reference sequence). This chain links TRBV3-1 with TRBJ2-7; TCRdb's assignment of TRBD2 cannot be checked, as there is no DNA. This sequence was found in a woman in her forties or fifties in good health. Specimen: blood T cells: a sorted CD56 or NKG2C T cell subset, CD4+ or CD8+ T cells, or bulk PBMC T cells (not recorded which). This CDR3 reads CASSLSGASGAHSYEQYF.